This is a list of T cell receptor beta chains from one sample in a study of shared clonotypes between healthy human individuals. The method was immunoSEQ multiplex PCR; TCRdb's version includes in-frame clones alone and lacks a portion of them. The repertoire consists of some 2,000,000 clones, with approximately 94% occurring once and the leading ten covering around 0.13%. The source material was naive CD4+ T cells sorted from blood. These receptor sequences come from a man aged 18 to 29 in good health. Each CDR3 is given with its conserved first and last residue. D genes are given only for firm matches. Size values are once, few and many counts, or a class for expanded clones, and some rows have none.

j_gene	abundance	d_gene	v_gene	CDR3nt	CDR3aa
TRBJ1-1	NA	NA	TRBV5-5	TGTGCCAGCAGCTTGGCAGGTCATAACACTGAAGCTTTCTTT	CASSLAGHNTEAFF
TRBJ2-5	NA	NA	TRBV5-4	TGTGCCAGCAGCGGGAAGCAGGGCCAAGAGACCCAGTACTTC	CASSGKQGQETQYF
TRBJ2-3	NA	NA	TRBV5-6	TGTGCCAGCAGCTTAGTAGCCCGGCAGGCTATTAGCACAGATACGCAGTATTTT	CASSLVARQAISTDTQYF
TRBJ2-7	NA	TRBD2	TRBV10-2	TGCGCCAGCAGGAAAGCGGGAGGGCGAATCGAGCAGTACTTC	CASRKAGGRIEQYF
TRBJ2-5	NA	NA	TRBV4-1	TGCGCCAGCAGCCGCACCCCGAAGGGAGAGACCCAGTACTTC	CASSRTPKGETQYF
TRBJ2-7	NA	TRBD2	TRBV5-6	TGTGCCAGCAGCTTGGCACTAGCGGGAACTGATGGGCAGTACTTC	CASSLALAGTDGQYF
TRBJ1-6	NA	NA	TRBV7-6	TGTGCCAGCAGGGACTGGGGGATTGCTTCACCCCTCCACTTT	CASRDWGIASPLHF
TRBJ1-2	NA	TRBD1	TRBV28	TGTGCCAGCACCCCGGAGATACAGGGGATTATTGGTGGCTACACCTTC	CASTPEIQGIIGGYTF
TRBJ1-6	NA	TRBD1	TRBV5-4	TGTGCCAGCAGCTTGGTTGGGACAGACAATTCACCCCTCCACTTT	CASSLVGTDNSPLHF
TRBJ1-5	NA	NA	TRBV5-6	TGTGCCAGCAGCTTGAGGGGCGCAAATCAGCCCCAGCATTTT	CASSLRGANQPQHF
TRBJ1-5	NA	NA	TRBV28	TGTGCCAGCAGCCGGGCGGTCGGGAATCAGCCCCAGCATTTT	CASSRAVGNQPQHF
TRBJ1-3	NA	NA	TRBV30	TGTGCCTGGAGGAGGACAGCTGGAAACACCATATATTTT	CAWRRTAGNTIYF
TRBJ1-2	once	TRBD1	TRBV6-1	TGTGCCAGCAGTGAACGGGACAGGGGTAACTATGGCTACACCTTC	CASSERDRGNYGYTF
TRBJ2-7	NA	TRBD1	TRBV5-6	TGTGCCAGCAGACCCGGGACAGTTAACGAGCAGTACTTC	CASRPGTVNEQYF
TRBJ2-5	NA	TRBD1	TRBV10-3	TGTGCCATCAGCACGACAGGGGAGACCCAGTACTTC	CAISTTGETQYF
TRBJ2-1	NA	TRBD2	TRBV27	TGTGCCAGCAGTGCCCGGACTAGCGGGGCCCTTCCAAGCTACAATGAGCAGTTCTTC	CASSARTSGALPSYNEQFF
TRBJ2-5	NA	TRBD1	TRBV18	TGTGCCAGCTCACTCACCGGGACAGGATACCAAGAGACCCAGTACTTC	CASSLTGTGYQETQYF
TRBJ2-7	NA	NA	TRBV5-1	TGCGCCAGCAGCTTGCGGGCACAGGCCTACGAGCAGTACTTC	CASSLRAQAYEQYF
TRBJ2-7	once	NA	TRBV18	TGTGCCAGCTCGTGGACGGGTTCCTACGAGCAGTACTTC	CASSWTGSYEQYF
TRBJ2-7	once	TRBD1	TRBV30	TGTGCCTGGATGGGGACAGAGTACCTCTCACAGCAGTACTTC	CAWMGTEYLSQQYF
TRBJ1-1	NA	NA	TRBV5-1	TGCGCCAGCAGCTTGGGACGGTTGAACACTGAAGCTTTCTTT	CASSLGRLNTEAFF
TRBJ2-5	once	NA	TRBV5-1	TGCGCCAGCCGGGAAGGGGTAGGGGAGACCCAGTACTTC	CASREGVGETQYF
TRBJ2-1	NA	TRBD2	TRBV30	TGTGCCTGGAGTGTACGGCGGGAGTGGGGCAATGAGCAGTTCTTC	CAWSVRREWGNEQFF
TRBJ2-7	NA	TRBD1	TRBV6-5	TGTGCCAGCAGTTACTCTGTTACAGGGGGCTCCTACGAGCAGTACTTC	CASSYSVTGGSYEQYF
TRBJ1-2	once	NA	TRBV7-9	TGTGCCAGCAGCCTACTGGCGGCCTCCATCAACTATGGCTACACCTTC	CASSLLAASINYGYTF
TRBJ1-1	NA	NA	TRBV2	TGTGCCAGCAGTGAAGCGCTCGGAGGGAGGATTGAAGCTTTCTTT	CASSEALGGRIEAFF
TRBJ1-2	NA	NA	TRBV14	TGTGCCAGCAGCCAAGTCGGGACCGCTAACTATGGCTACACCTTC	CASSQVGTANYGYTF
TRBJ2-7	NA	NA	TRBV18	TGTGCCAGCTCACCACCGTCCAGGGGCGACGAGCAGTACTTC	CASSPPSRGDEQYF
TRBJ1-6	NA	NA	TRBV6-1	TGTGCCAGCAGGGCCCGGAGCTCCTATAATTCACCCCTCCACTTT	CASRARSSYNSPLHF